This T cell receptor beta chain was identified during a study of regulatory T cells in long-lasting Graves disease. Study at large: Newly diagnosed Graves' patients took antithyroid drugs under 3 months.

This clonotype was picked up many times. Its cognate antigen is unknown. Time point in this sample: newly diagnosed GD, antithyroid drugs for less than 3 months. Researchers made the TCR library from RNA that was extracted from PBMCs. As a group, patients came from one endocrinology department in Xi'an, China. Notes on the study in general: New patients shared fewer public clonotypes (approximately 970) than persistent patients did (around 2,700). Persistent Graves' patients showed less TCR diversity than newly diagnosed ones.

The CDR3 has 16 residues. The V gene's germline CDR1 is DFQATT and CDR2 SNEGSKA (reference sequence). The V end lost 6 bases, the J end lost 0 bases, and 17 bases lay between the germline ends. In building TCR beta libraries, iRepertoire HTBI primers were used together with Arm-PCR of CDR3 regions. Each CDR3 protein gets one entry after TCRdb re-called the multiplex PCR reads with MiXCR. This repertoire shows 250,000 to 400,000 distinct CDR3 sequences, 15% to 20% found once; its top ten account for about 39%. This chain uses TRBV20-1 with TRBJ2-2; D may be TRBD2 (6 bases). The sample in question was peripheral blood mononuclear cells (PBMCs), obtained at new diagnosis, from a patient treated with antithyroid drugs. This TCR was recovered from a female donor with Graves disease. The CDR3 loop reads CSALRPGLTNTGELFF. CDR3 DNA: TGCAGTGCCTTGCGTCCGGGACTGACGAACACCGGGGAGCTGTTTTTT.